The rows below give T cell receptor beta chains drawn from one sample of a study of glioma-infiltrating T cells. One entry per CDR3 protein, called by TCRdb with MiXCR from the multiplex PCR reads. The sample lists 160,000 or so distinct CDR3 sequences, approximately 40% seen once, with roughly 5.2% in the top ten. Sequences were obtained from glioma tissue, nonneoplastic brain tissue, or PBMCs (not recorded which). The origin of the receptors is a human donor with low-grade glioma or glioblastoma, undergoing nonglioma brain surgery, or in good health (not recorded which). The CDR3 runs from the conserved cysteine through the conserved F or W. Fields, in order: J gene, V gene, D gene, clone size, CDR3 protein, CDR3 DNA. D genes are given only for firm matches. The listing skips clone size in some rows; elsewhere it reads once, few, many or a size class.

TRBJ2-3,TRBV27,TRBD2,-,CASGTGHPFGRRERLDTQYF,TGTGCCAGCGGTACTGGGCATCCCTTTGGTCGGCGGGAGAGGTTAGATACGCAGTATTTT
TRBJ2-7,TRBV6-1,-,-,CASSEEPESSYEQYF,TGTGCCAGCAGCGAAGAACCAGAGAGCTCCTACGAGCAGTACTTC
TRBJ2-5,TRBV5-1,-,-,CASSLYGGLIETQYF,TGCGCCAGCAGCTTATACGGGGGGCTGATAGAGACCCAGTACTTC
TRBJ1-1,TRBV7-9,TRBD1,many,CASSQATGVTEAFF,TGTGCCAGCAGCCAAGCGACAGGGGTAACTGAAGCTTTCTTT
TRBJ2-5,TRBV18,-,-,CASSARAPGETQYF,TGTGCCAGCTCAGCCCGGGCCCCAGGGGAGACCCAGTACTTC
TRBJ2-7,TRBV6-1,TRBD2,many,CASSFSGGYEQYF,TGTGCCAGCAGTTTTAGCGGGGGATACGAGCAGTACTTC
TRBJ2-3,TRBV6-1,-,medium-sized,CASSNTDTQYF,TGTGCCAGCAGCAACACAGATACGCAGTATTTT
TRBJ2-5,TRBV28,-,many,CASSQSRSQTVQETQYF,TGTGCCAGCAGTCAAAGCCGTTCGCAGACAGTTCAAGAGACCCAGTACTTC
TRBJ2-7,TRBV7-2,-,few,CASSLTRNPYEQYF,TGTGCCAGCAGCTTAACTCGCAACCCCTACGAGCAGTACTTC
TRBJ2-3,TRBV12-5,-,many,CASGLSDTQYF,TGTGCTAGTGGTTTGTCAGATACGCAGTATTTT
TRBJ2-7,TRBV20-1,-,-,CSARGSYEQSF,TGCAGTGCTAGAGGGAGCTACGAGCAGTCCTTC
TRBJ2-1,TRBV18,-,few,CASSPQGSYNEQFF,TGTGCCAGCTCACCACAGGGAAGTTACAATGAGCAGTTCTTC
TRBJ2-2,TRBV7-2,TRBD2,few,CASSLRLAVNTGELFF,TGTGCCAGCAGCTTACGGCTAGCGGTGAACACCGGGGAGCTGTTTTTT
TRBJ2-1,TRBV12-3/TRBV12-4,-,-,CASSLAMQNEQFF,TGTGCCAGCAGTTTAGCTATGCAAAATGAGCAGTTCTTC
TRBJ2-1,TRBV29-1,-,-,CSVGLHEQFF,TGCAGCGTAGGACTCCACGAGCAGTTCTTC
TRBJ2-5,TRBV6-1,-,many,CASSEAGRAETQYF,TGTGCCAGCAGTGAAGCGGGAAGGGCGGAGACCCAGTACTTC
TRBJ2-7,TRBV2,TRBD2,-,CASIALAGYEQYF,TGTGCCAGCATTGCTCTAGCGGGATACGAGCAGTACTTC
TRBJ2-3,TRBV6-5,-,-,CASKLTCLDTQYF,TGCGCCTCAAAATTGACATGCCTTGATACGCAGTATTTT
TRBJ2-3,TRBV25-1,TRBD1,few,CASSPRQGRGTQYF,TGTGCCAGCAGTCCCCGACAGGGACGGGGTACGCAGTATTTT
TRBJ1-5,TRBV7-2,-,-,CASSSEGFWNQPQHF,TGTGCCAGCAGCAGCGAGGGTTTTTGGAATCAGCCCCAGCATTTT
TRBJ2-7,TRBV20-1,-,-,CSARDPAAATYEQYF,TGCAGTGCTAGAGACCCAGCGGCGGCAACCTACGAGCAGTACTTC
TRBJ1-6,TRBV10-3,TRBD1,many,CAISQGADDSPLHF,TGTGCCATCAGCCAGGGGGCGGATGATTCACCCCTCCACTTT
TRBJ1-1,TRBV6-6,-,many,CASSYLGGTEAFF,TGTGCCAGCAGTTACTTGGGAGGGACTGAAGCTTTCTTT
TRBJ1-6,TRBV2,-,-,CASSERGSRNNPPLHF,TGTGCCAGCAGTGAAAGGGGGAGTAGGAATAATCCACCCCTCCACTTT
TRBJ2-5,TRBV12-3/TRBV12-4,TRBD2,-,CASSLKAGVTQYF,TGTGCCAGCAGTTTAAAAGCGGGAGTCACCCAGTACTTC
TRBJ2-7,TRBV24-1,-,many,CATSALGEQYF,TGTGCCACCAGTGCACTAGGCGAGCAGTACTTC
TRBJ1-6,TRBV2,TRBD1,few,CASSESRGQGSPLHF,TGTGCCAGCAGTGAAAGTAGGGGACAGGGCTCACCCCTCCACTTT
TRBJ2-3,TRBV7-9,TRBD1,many,CASSLGTGVTDTQYF,TGTGCCAGCAGCTTAGGAACAGGGGTCACAGATACGCAGTATTTT
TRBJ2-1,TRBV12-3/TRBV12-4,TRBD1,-,CASSLTGGGYNEQFF,TGTGCCAGCAGCCTGACAGGGGGCGGCTACAATGAGCAGTTCTTC
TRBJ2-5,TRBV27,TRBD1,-,CATRTGRETQYF,TGTGCCACCCGGACAGGGCGTGAGACCCAGTACTTC
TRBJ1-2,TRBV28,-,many,CASSLWGGHPDYGYTF,TGTGCCAGCAGTTTATGGGGGGGCCACCCTGACTATGGCTACACCTTC
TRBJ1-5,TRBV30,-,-,CDWSGARGSAQHF,TGTGACTGGAGTGGTGCCCGTGGATCGGCCCAGCATTTT
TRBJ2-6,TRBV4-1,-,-,CASSQLTTAGANVLTF,TGCGCCAGCAGCCAACTGACCACGGCTGGGGCCAACGTCCTGACTTTC